The T cell receptor (beta chain) described here comes from a study of blood T cell repertoires in COVID-19. At the level of the study: The samples span acute and convalescent COVID-19 from the United States, Italy and Spain. T cells, B-cell-depleted T cells, or PBMCs supplied cDNA or gDNA.

Original processing notes: Amplification with reference gene primers provided the estimates of nucleated cell counts. The repertoire was sequenced with immunoSEQ multiplex PCR; TCRdb's copy has only in-frame clones and lacks some. V, J and clone size reflect that table, while D and trimming were determined from the DNA. The sample consists of 350,000 to 450,000 clones, 85% to 90% of them appearing once. The germline CDR1 and CDR2 sequences are SGHDT and YYEEEE. Trimming removed 4 bases from V and 2 bases from J; junction bases left unmatched: 12. The CDR3 extends over 17 amino acids. This rearrangement joins TRBV5-6 to TRBJ1-2, with TRBD1 matching over 9 bases. The sample comprised peripheral blood. This receptor was taken from a human donor in a cohort sampled during active COVID-19. The CDR3 nucleotides are TGTGCCAGCAGCGACCTCGGGACAGGGCGAATGAACTATGGCTACACCTTC. Protein: CASSDLGTGRMNYGYTF.